Listed below are T cell receptor beta chains from one sample, sequenced in a study of cytomegalovirus exposure and HLA in healthy donors. Assay: immunoSEQ multiplex PCR; the TCRdb copy retains only in-frame clones and omits some. The sample consists of some 150,000 clones, about two thirds of them appearing once. The material sequenced was PBMCs. Receptors were obtained from a middle-aged woman in good health and CMV-seronegative. The CDR3 runs from the conserved cysteine through the conserved F or W. Each record gives: clone size, J gene, D gene, V gene, CDR3 DNA, CDR3 protein. A D gene is named only where the DNA matches it firmly. The listing skips clone size in some rows; elsewhere it reads once, few, many or a size class.

few	TRBJ1-2	-	TRBV29-1	TGCAGCGCTGGCCCCAGGCGTGGCTACACCTTC	CSAGPRRGYTF
-	TRBJ1-5	-	TRBV2	TGTGCCAGCAGTGGCTCAAGGAGGGAGCCCCAGCATTTT	CASSGSRREPQHF
few	TRBJ1-2	TRBD1	TRBV2	TGTGCCAGCAGGAGACAGGGAGATAACTATGGCTACACCTTC	CASRRQGDNYGYTF
-	TRBJ2-5	TRBD2	TRBV2	TGTGCCAGCAGTTCCCGACTAGCGGGGAGGGAGACCCAGTACTTC	CASSSRLAGRETQYF
-	TRBJ2-5	-	TRBV7-9	TGTGCCAGCAGCTTAGCGACAGGAGCCGGGACCCAGTACTTC	CASSLATGAGTQYF
-	TRBJ1-2	-	TRBV29-1	TGCAGCGCCTCCGGGGTCGAGAGTGGTTTGTATGGCTACACCTTC	CSASGVESGLYGYTF
-	TRBJ1-2	-	TRBV30	TGTGCCTGGAGTGGTGGAGGAGAAGGCTACACCTTC	CAWSGGGEGYTF
-	TRBJ1-5	-	TRBV19	TGTGCCAGTAGCCGGCAGGTGAATAGCAATCAGCCCCAGCATTTT	CASSRQVNSNQPQHF
-	TRBJ1-5	TRBD1	TRBV19	TGTGCCAGTAGAGGACAGGGCAATCAGCCCCAGCATTTT	CASRGQGNQPQHF
-	TRBJ2-1	TRBD2	TRBV6-1	TGTGCCAGCAGTGAGGGCGGGGGGCTTTACAATGAGCAGTTCTTC	CASSEGGGLYNEQFF
once	TRBJ1-1	-	TRBV11-2	TGTGCCAGCAGCTTAACAACGGCGCAGGGTTGGACTGAAGCTTTCTTT	CASSLTTAQGWTEAFF
-	TRBJ1-5	TRBD1	TRBV30	TGTGCCTGGAGTGCGCGAGGGACAGCTCTCAATCAGCCCCAGCATTTT	CAWSARGTALNQPQHF
-	TRBJ1-2	TRBD1	TRBV6-5	TGTGCCAGCAGTTACCTGGACAGGGCCTATGGCTACACCTTC	CASSYLDRAYGYTF
few	TRBJ1-3	-	TRBV7-2	TGTGCCAGCAGCACGACCGGGGGAAACACCATATATTTT	CASSTTGGNTIYF
-	TRBJ2-1	TRBD2	TRBV11-2	TGTGCCAGCAGCTTAGTTGGGGCGGGGGGGCTTCGGAATGAGCAGTTCTTC	CASSLVGAGGLRNEQFF
-	TRBJ1-6	-	TRBV9	TGTGCCAGCAGCGTAGGCAGGCATAATTCACCCCTCCACTTT	CASSVGRHNSPLHF
-	TRBJ1-4	TRBD1	TRBV4-1	TGCGCCAGCAGCCAAGATCTAGAAACAGGGGGAAATGAAAAACTGTTTTTT	CASSQDLETGGNEKLFF
few	TRBJ1-6	-	TRBV6-5	TGTGCCAGCAGACGACGACAGTCTAATTCACCCCTCCACTTT	CASRRRQSNSPLHF
once	TRBJ1-6	TRBD1	TRBV5-6	TGTGCCAGCAGCTTGGGCAGGGGGCAGGTCCGTTCACCCCTCCACTTT	CASSLGRGQVRSPLHF
-	TRBJ1-1	-	TRBV4-1	TGCGCCAGCAGCCAAGAGAACACTCCGGGTCGTCTCAAGGTCTTT	CASSQENTPGRLKVF
-	TRBJ1-3	-	TRBV6-6	TGTGCCAGCAGCTTCGGTCGAAACACCATATATTTT	CASSFGRNTIYF
-	TRBJ2-5	TRBD2	TRBV7-9	TGTGCCAGCAGCAGAAGCGGGGGGGCTACAGAGACCCAGTACTTC	CASSRSGGATETQYF
once	TRBJ2-1	-	TRBV15	TGTGCCACCAGCTCCCTGTCTGGAGTGGATGAGCAGTTCTTC	CATSSLSGVDEQFF
-	TRBJ1-1	-	TRBV5-1	TGCGCCAGCAGCTTGACAGTTAGGTACACTGAAGCTTTCTTT	CASSLTVRYTEAFF
few	TRBJ1-1	-	TRBV7-2	TGTGCCAGCAGCTTGGGGACACCGAACACTGAAGCTTTCTTT	CASSLGTPNTEAFF
-	TRBJ2-5	-	TRBV28	TGTGCCAGCACCCCCCCTCGGGGGTCCCCGGAGACCCAGTACTTC	CASTPPRGSPETQYF
-	TRBJ1-1	-	TRBV18	TGTGCCAGCTCGACAGACCTGAACACTGAAGCTTTCTTT	CASSTDLNTEAFF
-	TRBJ2-3	-	TRBV9	TGTGCCAGCAGCGTAGGGACAGGGAGGGCAGATACGCAGTATTTT	CASSVGTGRADTQYF
-	TRBJ1-1	-	TRBV15	TGTGCCACGAGGGGGGGGTCCACTGAAGCTTTCTTT	CATRGGSTEAFF
-	TRBJ2-5	-	TRBV20-1	TGCAGTGCTTCTTTCAGTGAGACCCAGTACTTC	CSASFSETQYF
medium-sized	TRBJ2-1	TRBD2	TRBV5-1	TGCGCCAGCAGCTTAGGCGGGGGGAGGTACAATGAGCAGTTCTTC	CASSLGGGRYNEQFF
-	TRBJ2-1	TRBD2	TRBV9	TGTGCCAGCAGCGTAGAAGGGGCTAGCGGGGGGTTCAGGAATGAGCAGTTCTTC	CASSVEGASGGFRNEQFF
-	TRBJ2-5	TRBD2	TRBV7-3	TGTGCCAGCAGCCCTGGGACTAGCGGGACCCCTGGGGCCCAGTACTTC	CASSPGTSGTPGAQYF
-	TRBJ1-2	-	TRBV29-1	TGCAGCGTTGGTTCCAAAGGCTACACCTTC	CSVGSKGYTF
few	TRBJ2-7	-	TRBV9	TGTGCCAGCAGCGTTTTCCCCGGTGACAGTTACGAGCAGTACTTC	CASSVFPGDSYEQYF
-	TRBJ2-5	-	TRBV30	TGTGCCTGGACCCAAGGAACAGGGTTGGGAGAGACCCAGTACTTC	CAWTQGTGLGETQYF
-	TRBJ2-3	-	TRBV7-9	TGTGCCAGCAGCTTAATAGGCACAGATACGCAGTATTTT	CASSLIGTDTQYF
-	TRBJ2-1	TRBD2	TRBV5-1	TGCGCCAGCAGCTTCAGCGGGGGAGGGAATGAGCAGTTCTTC	CASSFSGGGNEQFF
-	TRBJ1-2	-	TRBV19	TGTGCCAGTAGTATAGAGTCGAGGCGGTCTGGTAATGGCTACACCTTC	CASSIESRRSGNGYTF
-	TRBJ2-1	-	TRBV6-1	TGTGCCAGCACGATCATAGATAACAATGAGCAGTTCTTC	CASTIIDNNEQFF
-	TRBJ2-1	TRBD2	TRBV9	TGTGCCAGCAGCGTAGGAGGGGGACTAGCGGGGAATGAGCAGTTCTTC	CASSVGGGLAGNEQFF
-	TRBJ1-2	TRBD1	TRBV27	TGTGCCAGCAGTTTAGACAGGGCTAACTATGGCTACACCTTC	CASSLDRANYGYTF
-	TRBJ2-7	-	TRBV27	TGTGCCAGCAGCCTCTTCGGCGGGGAGAGCTCCTACGAGCAGTACTTC	CASSLFGGESSYEQYF
-	TRBJ2-2	-	TRBV7-6	TGTGCCAGCAGCTTGTTTTCCGTGAACACCGGGGAGCTGTTTTTT	CASSLFSVNTGELFF
-	TRBJ2-7	TRBD1	TRBV7-2	TGTGCCAGCAGCTTAGCCTCTGGGACAGGGGCCTACGAGCAGTACTTC	CASSLASGTGAYEQYF
-	TRBJ1-5	-	TRBV2	TGTGCCAGCAGTGCGGCCAGGGGTAAGAATCAGCCCCAGCATTTT	CASSAARGKNQPQHF
few	TRBJ2-6	TRBD1	TRBV7-3	TGTGCCAGCAGCCCGGACAGGGCTGGGGCCAACGTCCTGACTTTC	CASSPDRAGANVLTF
few	TRBJ2-5	-	TRBV11-2	TGTGCCAGCAGCTTAGCGGGGATGGAGGGAGAGACCCAGTACTTC	CASSLAGMEGETQYF
-	TRBJ1-6	TRBD1	TRBV30	TGTGCCTGGAGTGATTGGGACAGGGTGGGTAATTCACCCCTCCACTTT	CAWSDWDRVGNSPLHF
-	TRBJ2-6	TRBD1	TRBV28	TGTGCCAGCACCTCTACAGGGGCTGGGGCCAACGTCCTGACTTTC	CASTSTGAGANVLTF
-	TRBJ1-2	-	TRBV5-1	TGCGCCAGCAGCTTTGAGGCCCTCTATGGCTACACCTTC	CASSFEALYGYTF